This T cell receptor (beta chain) comes out of a study of blood T cell repertoires in COVID-19. Study summary: The analysed material was cDNA or gDNA that came from T cells, B-cell-depleted T cells, or PBMCs.

Profiling relied on immunoSEQ multiplex PCR, and the TCRdb table lists in-frame clones only, not all of them. Of around 450,000 clones in the sample, approximately 90% were seen once. The CDR3 sequence is 15 residues long. J was trimmed by 6 bases and V by 0 bases; bases with no gene match: 4. The germline V gene encodes CDR1 MNHNS and CDR2 SASEGT. The origin of this receptor is a woman aged 18-35 years with acute COVID-19. This sequence joins TRBV6-1 and TRBJ2-1; TRBD2 matches at 8 bases. The sequenced sample was PBMCs or T cells enriched from blood (not recorded which). CDR3 in DNA: TGTGCCAGCAGTGAAGCCGGGGGGGCTGGCAATGAGCAGTTCTTC. Amino acids: CASSEAGGAGNEQFF.